These 15 T cell receptor beta chains came from one sample sequenced in a study of blood T cell repertoires in COVID-19. TCRdb's copy holds only in-frame clones and misses some; the assay was immunoSEQ multiplex PCR. The sample has about 170,000 clones, about 85% seen once. The sample taken for sequencing was peripheral blood. The receptors were sampled from an elderly man with COVID-19, enrolled during active disease.

The chain has TRBV6-1 and TRBJ1-5; D is uncertain. This CDR3 is 13 amino acids long. The V gene lost 1 base and the J gene lost 5 bases, with 6 bases spanning the gap. Germline V CDR1 and CDR2: MNHNS, SASEGT. DNA of the CDR3: TGTGCCAGCAGTGAAGTCGGGGATCAGCCCCAGCATTTT. Residues: CASSEVGDQPQHF.

The rearrangement links TRBV3-1 (or the pseudogene TRBV3-2) to TRBJ2-7, with D possibly TRBD2 on 5 matching bases. Trimming stripped 4 bases from V and 0 bases from J, with 13 bases between. Germline V gives CDR1 LGHDT, CDR2 YNNKEL (reference sequence). This CDR3 has 15 amino acids. In nucleotides, the CDR3 is TGTGCCAGCAGCCTCAGGCGGGCGAGCTCCTACGAGCAGTACTTC. Protein sequence: CASSLRRASSYEQYF.

V and J are TRBV5-1 and TRBJ1-3, with TRBD1 as a possible D gene (5 bases). CDR3 size: 15 residues. Germline V gene data show CDR1 as SGHRS and CDR2 as YFSETQ. V was cut by 5 bases and J by 2 bases, with 14 bases left in between. CDR3: CASSSPGGAGNTIYF. Written as DNA, the CDR3 is TGCGCCAGCAGTTCGCCCGGAGGGGCTGGAAACACCATATATTTT.

The chain links TRBV27 to TRBJ1-6; 9 nucleotides line up with TRBD1. J lost 7 bases, V lost 1 base, and 5 bases had no gene match. CDR3 length: 16 amino acids. Germline V gene lookup returns CDR1 MNHEY and CDR2 SMNVEV (reference sequence). The CDR3 sequence: CASSLFGQGINSPLHF. As DNA, the CDR3 is TGTGCCAGCAGTTTATTTGGACAGGGGATCAATTCACCCCTCCACTTT.

The sample holds a few counts of this clone. The chain joins TRBV6-5 to TRBJ2-3; 7 positions agree with TRBD1. Germline-derived CDR1 and CDR2 are MNHEY and SVGAGI. The CDR3 runs to 16 residues. The V and J ends lost 2 bases and 3 bases, in that order; junction bases with no gene match: 8. CDR3 residues: CASSYPLQGRTDTQYF. DNA of the CDR3: TGTGCCAGCAGTTACCCCTTACAGGGGCGGACAGATACGCAGTATTTT.

This rearrangement joins TRBV10-3 to TRBJ2-1, with 8 bases lining up with TRBD2. With 6 bases clipped from V and 4 bases from J, the junction kept 8 bases outside the gene matches. CDR1 is ENHRY and CDR2 is SYGVKD in the germline V gene. The CDR3 extends over 15 amino acids. The CDR3 reads CAIRGIAGLYNEQFF. CDR3 bases: TGTGCCATCAGGGGAATAGCGGGGCTTTACAATGAGCAGTTCTTC.

This chain links TRBV4-1 with TRBJ2-3; 9 bases match TRBD2. CDR1 and CDR2 from the germline V gene are MGHRA and YSYEKL. V lost 1 base, J lost 1 base, and 3 bases stayed unmatched. The length of the CDR3 is 16 residues. The CDR3 is CASSQGASGGTDTQYF. The CDR3 coding sequence is TGCGCCAGCAGCCAAGGGGCTAGCGGGGGCACAGATACGCAGTATTTT.

V usage is TRBV18 and J usage is TRBJ1-5; D gene uncertain. This CDR3 spans 15 amino acids. Germline CDR1 KGHSH, CDR2 LQKENI. Trimming removed 3 bases from V and 0 bases from J, with 9 bases in between. CDR3 in amino acids: CASSPDGVSNQPQHF. CDR3 DNA sequence: TGTGCCAGCTCACCGGATGGAGTTAGCAATCAGCCCCAGCATTTT.

Many counts were recorded for this clone. This chain links TRBV2 with TRBJ1-1; D is unresolved. There are 13 residues in the CDR3. Germline loops: CDR1 SNHLY, CDR2 FYNNEI. V was pared by 8 bases and J by 2 bases, with 12 bases between. The CDR3 loop reads CASLRGGNTEAFF. CDR3 in DNA: TGTGCCAGCCTACGGGGTGGTAACACTGAAGCTTTCTTT.

This clone appeared once. The rearrangement joins TRBV5-4 to TRBJ2-5, with D maybe TRBD1 (5 bases). V was shortened by 2 bases and J by 2 bases, with 10 bases between the two germline ends. CDR1 is SGHNT and CDR2 is YYREEE in the germline V gene (reference sequence). This CDR3 has 14 residues. CDR3 region: CASSLQAGQETQYF. In DNA form, the CDR3 reads TGTGCCAGCAGCTTACAAGCAGGGCAAGAGACCCAGTACTTC.

This chain joins TRBV19 and TRBJ2-3; TRBD1 matches 11 bases. This CDR3 is built from 16 residues. The V gene's germline CDR1 is LNHDA and CDR2 SQIVND (reference sequence). J lost 3 bases, V lost 5 bases, and 7 bases had no gene match. In DNA form, the CDR3 reads TGTGCCAGTAGTCCGTTGGGACAGGGGGGTACAGATACGCAGTATTTT. Translation gives CASSPLGQGGTDTQYF.

About this clone: Within the sample, other DNA sequences also encode this same CDR3. The chain carries TRBV5-1 and TRBJ1-2; possibly TRBD1 for D (5 bases). Germline-derived CDR1 and CDR2 are SGHRS and YFSETQ. This CDR3 is 13 amino acids long. V shed 4 bases and J shed 4 bases, with 11 bases lying between them. The CDR3 bases are TGCGCCAGCAGCCCCGGGACTGGCTATGGCTACACCTTC. Translation: CASSPGTGYGYTF.

V gene TRBV28 combines with J gene TRBJ2-7; weak D call: TRBD1 (6 bases). This CDR3 spans 13 amino acids. Germline CDR1 MDHEN, CDR2 SYDVKM. Trimming left V 5 bases short and J 3 bases short, with 11 bases between. The CDR3 protein is CASSTTGLYEQYF. The CDR3 bases are TGTGCCAGCAGTACTACAGGGCTCTACGAGCAGTACTTC.

The chain joins TRBV18 to TRBJ1-1, with a possible D match to TRBD1 (5 bases). From germline, CDR1 is KGHSH and CDR2 LQKENI. V was trimmed by 5 bases and J by 7 bases, leaving 14 bases between them. The CDR3 sequence is 13 residues long. In DNA form, the CDR3 reads TGTGCCAGCTCAGAACAGGCCAGAGATGAAGCTTTCTTT. Protein product: CASSEQARDEAFF.

With respect to this clone: This specimen includes other DNA sequences encoding the same CDR3. The chain employs TRBV18 and TRBJ1-5, with D perhaps TRBD1 (5 bases). V lost 3 bases and J lost 5, with 8 bases in between. The germline V gene encodes CDR1 KGHSH and CDR2 LQKENI. This CDR3 contains 13 residues. The CDR3 protein is CASSPGGDQPQHF. For the CDR3, the DNA is TGTGCCAGCTCACCTGGAGGGGATCAGCCCCAGCATTTT. The full variable domain, completed using reference TRBV18 and TRBJ1-5, is NAGVMQNPRHLVRRRGQEARLRCSPMKGHSHVYWYRQLPEEGLKFMVYLQKENIIDESGMPKERFSAEFPKEGPSILRIQQVVRGDSAAYFCASSPGGDQPQHFGDGTRLSIL.